This T cell receptor beta chain was recovered during a study of CD8 T cells in ankylosing spondylitis. Whole-study findings and limits: A TCR beta motif made of fewer than ten highly homologous variants seemed typical of ankylosing spondylitis blood.

TCRdb independently ran MiXCR on the 5' RACE reads; one entry per CDR3 protein. The sample yields under 550,000 distinct CDR3 sequences, roughly 25% seen once. CDR1 and CDR2 (germline): DFQATT, SNEGSKA (reference sequence). V lost 6 bases and J 0 bases, leaving 14 bases between the germline ends. This CDR3 region has 14 residues. This clonotype appeared a few times. No antigen is known for it. This sequence originates from a male donor with ankylosing spondylitis. The chain carries TRBV20-1 and TRBJ1-1, with D possibly being TRBD1 (5 bases). Sequencing was performed on blood, either unsorted or a sorted T cell fraction (not recorded which). The CDR3 region is CSAPEWGVNTEAFF. CDR3 bases: TGCAGTGCACCCGAGTGGGGGGTGAACACTGAAGCTTTCTTT.